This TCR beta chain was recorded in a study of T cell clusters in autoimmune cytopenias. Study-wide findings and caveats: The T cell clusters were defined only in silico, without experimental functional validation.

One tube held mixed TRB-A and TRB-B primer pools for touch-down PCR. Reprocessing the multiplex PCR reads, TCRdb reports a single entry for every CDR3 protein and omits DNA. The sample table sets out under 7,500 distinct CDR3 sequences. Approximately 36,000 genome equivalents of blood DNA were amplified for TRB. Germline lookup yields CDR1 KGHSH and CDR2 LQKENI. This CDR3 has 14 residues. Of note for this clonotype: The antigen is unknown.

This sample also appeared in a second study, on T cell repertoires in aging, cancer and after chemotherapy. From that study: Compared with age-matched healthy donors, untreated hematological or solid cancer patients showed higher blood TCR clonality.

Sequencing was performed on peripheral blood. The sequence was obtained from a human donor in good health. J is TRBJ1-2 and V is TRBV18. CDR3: CASSPQGRDYGYTF.